This T cell receptor beta chain came from a study of T cells in Graves' hyperthyroidism and ophthalmopathy. At least ten counts were recorded for this clonotype. Looked up from germline, CDR1 is SGHTA and CDR2 is FQGNSA. The CDR3 loop spans 15 amino acids. Trimming left V 1 base short and J 8 bases short, with 15 bases between. RNA transcripts yielded amplified TCR beta CDR3 regions. Primed by the HTBI set, a first-round RT-PCR was run on the TCR CDR3. TCRdb recomputed calls from the multiplex PCR reads with MiXCR, one row per CDR3 protein. Found here are approximately 740,000 distinct CDR3 sequences, around 15% of them singletons; the top ten hold roughly a tenth.

The rearrangement joins TRBV7-2 to TRBJ2-1, with D maybe TRBD1 (6 bases). Sequencing input: blood. The receptor was isolated from a woman under 30 with Graves' hyperthyroidism. For the CDR3, the DNA is TGTGCCAGCAGCTTAGATGACAGGAACCAGGATGAGCAGTTCTTC. Translated: CASSLDDRNQDEQFF.